Listed below are T cell receptor beta chains from one sample, sequenced in a study of CD8 T cells in Susac syndrome. TCRdb fed the immunoSEQ multiplex PCR reads into MiXCR, producing one record per CDR3 protein. The sample carries about 300,000 distinct CDR3 sequences, around 85% recorded once. The sequencing input was CD8+ T cells from PBMCs. All receptors come from a human donor with multiple sclerosis. Both conserved end residues are part of each CDR3. The D gene is left open where the match is weak. Clone size is given for some rows only: seen once, a few or many times, or a class if the clone is expanded.

d_call	clone_size	v_call	j_call	cdr3_aa	cdr3_nt
-	-	TRBV4-3	TRBJ1-1	CASSQVGLAQGTEAFF	TGCGCCAGCAGCCAAGTAGGGCTGGCCCAGGGGACTGAAGCTTTCTTT
-	-	TRBV13	TRBJ1-2	CASSFYRDKGTPGGYTF	TGTGCCAGCAGCTTTTACCGGGACAAGGGAACCCCTGGGGGCTACACCTTC
-	-	TRBV7-9	TRBJ2-7	CASSPTPFEQYF	TGTGCCAGCAGCCCCACCCCCTTCGAGCAGTACTTC
-	-	TRBV27	TRBJ2-1	CASSSRGYNEQFF	TGTGCCAGCTCGAGCCGGGGCTACAATGAGCAGTTCTTC
-	-	TRBV28	TRBJ2-1	CASSLSGTNWGNEQFF	TGTGCCAGCAGTTTATCGGGGACAAACTGGGGCAATGAGCAGTTCTTC
-	-	TRBV19	TRBJ2-1	CASNTGSRSYNEQFF	TGTGCCAGTAACACAGGGAGTAGGTCCTACAATGAGCAGTTCTTC
-	-	TRBV29-1	TRBJ2-3	CSVWGDTDTQYF	TGCAGCGTTTGGGGGGACACAGATACGCAGTATTTT
-	-	TRBV27	TRBJ2-1	CASSLSISGEQFF	TGTGCCAGCAGTTTATCGATAAGCGGTGAGCAGTTCTTC
TRBD1	-	TRBV5-4	TRBJ2-1	CASSLVQGAYEQFF	TGTGCCAGCAGCTTGGTCCAGGGGGCCTATGAGCAGTTCTTC
TRBD1	once	TRBV14	TRBJ2-1	CASSQIGQGPFYNEQFF	TGTGCCAGCAGCCAAATAGGACAGGGGCCTTTCTACAATGAGCAGTTCTTC
-	-	TRBV6-5	TRBJ2-1	CASSYAQNNEQFF	TGTGCCAGCAGTTATGCACAGAACAATGAGCAGTTCTTC
-	once	TRBV20-1	TRBJ2-7	CSARDPAGTVSYEQYF	TGCAGTGCTAGAGATCCAGCCGGGACGGTCTCCTACGAGCAGTACTTC
-	-	TRBV27	TRBJ1-1	CASSLYSQGTEAFF	TGTGCCAGCAGTTTATATTCCCAGGGGACTGAAGCTTTCTTT
TRBD2	-	TRBV30	TRBJ2-7	CAWTGGSQPYEQYF	TGTGCCTGGACTGGCGGGAGTCAGCCCTACGAGCAGTACTTC
-	-	TRBV19	TRBJ1-4	CASSFTGILNEKLFF	TGTGCCAGTAGTTTCACCGGGATCCTTAATGAAAAACTGTTTTTT
-	-	TRBV7-9	TRBJ2-7	CASSRGDSTFYEQYF	TGTGCCAGCAGCCGAGGAGACTCGACTTTCTACGAGCAGTACTTC
-	-	TRBV7-9	TRBJ2-2	CASSWGHDLGTGELFF	TGTGCCAGCAGCTGGGGCCATGATTTGGGGACCGGGGAGCTGTTTTTT
-	-	TRBV4-3	TRBJ2-1	CASSHSAGTGLYNEQFF	TGCGCCAGCAGCCATTCCGCTGGTACAGGGTTATACAATGAGCAGTTCTTC
TRBD2	few	TRBV29-1	TRBJ2-7	CSVRSRTSGTYEQYF	TGCAGCGTTCGTTCTAGGACTAGCGGGACTTACGAGCAGTACTTC
-	-	TRBV5-1	TRBJ2-7	CASSLEGSPYDEQYF	TGCGCCAGCAGCTTGGAGGGGTCTCCCTACGACGAGCAGTACTTC
-	once	TRBV7-9	TRBJ1-1	CASSYDRNTEAFF	TGTGCCAGCAGCTACGACAGGAACACTGAAGCTTTCTTT
-	-	TRBV28	TRBJ2-7	CASTPGRRIYEQYF	TGTGCCAGCACCCCCGGACGGAGAATCTACGAGCAGTACTTC
-	few	TRBV13	TRBJ2-7	CASSLIYEQYF	TGTGCCAGCAGCTTAATCTACGAGCAGTACTTC
-	once	TRBV27	TRBJ1-1	CASSLAQRTEAFF	TGTGCCAGCAGTTTGGCCCAGAGGACTGAAGCTTTCTTT
-	-	TRBV30	TRBJ1-2	CAWSVLGNYGYTF	TGTGCCTGGAGTGTACTGGGGAACTATGGCTACACCTTC
-	-	TRBV15	TRBJ2-2	CATSRKNGELFF	TGTGCCACCAGCAGGAAAAACGGGGAGCTGTTTTTT
TRBD2	-	TRBV29-1	TRBJ2-5	CSGTSLWQTQYF	TGCAGCGGGACTAGCTTGTGGCAGACCCAGTACTTC
TRBD2	-	TRBV20-1	TRBJ2-1	CTPDSGYNEQFF	TGCACCCCGGATAGCGGGTACAATGAGCAGTTCTTC
-	-	TRBV12-3/TRBV12-4	TRBJ2-2	CASSLPVPGELFF	TGTGCCAGCAGTTTACCCGTCCCCGGGGAGCTGTTTTTT
TRBD1	once	TRBV7-9	TRBJ2-7	CASSLAPTGVGYEQYF	TGTGCCAGCAGCTTAGCACCCACAGGGGTGGGCTACGAGCAGTACTTC
-	once	TRBV19	TRBJ2-5	CASSGLDRGGGETQYF	TGTGCCAGTAGTGGCCTAGACAGGGGAGGGGGAGAGACCCAGTACTTC
TRBD1	few	TRBV20-1	TRBJ1-1	CSAPGPTGLGTEAFF	TGCAGTGCTCCGGGCCCGACAGGGCTGGGCACTGAAGCTTTCTTT
TRBD2	once	TRBV27	TRBJ2-1	CASSTRLAPYEQFF	TGTGCCAGCAGTACCCGACTAGCACCCTATGAGCAGTTCTTC
-	-	TRBV20-1	TRBJ2-1	CSAPSNTGVGSDEQFF	TGCAGTGCTCCGAGCAACACGGGAGTGGGAAGTGATGAGCAGTTCTTC
-	-	TRBV29-1	TRBJ2-7	CSVEVPAYEQYF	TGCAGCGTTGAGGTTCCGGCCTACGAGCAGTACTTC
-	-	TRBV13	TRBJ2-7	CASSLFRAYEQYF	TGTGCCAGCAGCTTATTCAGGGCGTACGAGCAGTACTTC
-	-	TRBV11-2	TRBJ2-7	CASRYSPYEQYF	TGTGCCAGCAGGTACAGTCCCTACGAGCAGTACTTC
TRBD2	-	TRBV28	TRBJ2-1	CASSFTSGWNGEQFF	TGTGCCAGCAGTTTCACTAGCGGGTGGAACGGTGAGCAGTTCTTC
-	-	TRBV5-6	TRBJ2-7	CASSFQISYEQYF	TGTGCCAGCAGCTTCCAAATCTCCTACGAGCAGTACTTC
-	-	TRBV29-1	TRBJ2-2	CSVDTGELFF	TGCAGCGTTGATACCGGGGAGCTGTTTTTT